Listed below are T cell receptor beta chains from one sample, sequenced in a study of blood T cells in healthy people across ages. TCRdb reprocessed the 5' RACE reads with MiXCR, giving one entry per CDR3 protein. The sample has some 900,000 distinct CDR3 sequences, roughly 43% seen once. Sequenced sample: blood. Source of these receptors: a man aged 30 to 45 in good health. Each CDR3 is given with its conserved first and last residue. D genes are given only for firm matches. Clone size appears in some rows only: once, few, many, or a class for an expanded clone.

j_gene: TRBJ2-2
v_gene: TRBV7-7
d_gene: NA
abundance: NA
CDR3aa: CASSLASPGTGELFF
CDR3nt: TGTGCTAGCAGCTTAGCGTCCCCAGGGACCGGGGAGCTGTTTTTT

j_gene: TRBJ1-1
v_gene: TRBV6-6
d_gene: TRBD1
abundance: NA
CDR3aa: CASTKGQEAFF
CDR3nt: TGTGCCAGCACCAAGGGACAGGAAGCTTTCTTT

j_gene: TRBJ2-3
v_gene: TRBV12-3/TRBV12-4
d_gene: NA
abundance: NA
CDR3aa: CASRPRVRADTQYF
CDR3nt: TGTGCCAGCAGGCCCAGGGTCAGAGCAGATACGCAGTATTTT

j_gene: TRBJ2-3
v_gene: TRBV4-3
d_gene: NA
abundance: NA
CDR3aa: CASSQDRFLGGGTQYF
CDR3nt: TGCGCCAGCAGCCAAGATAGGTTTCTCGGGGGTGGTACGCAGTATTTT

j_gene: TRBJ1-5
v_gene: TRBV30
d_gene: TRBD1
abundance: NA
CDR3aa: CAWSQTGGNQPQHF
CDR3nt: TGTGCCTGGAGTCAAACAGGGGGCAATCAGCCCCAGCATTTT

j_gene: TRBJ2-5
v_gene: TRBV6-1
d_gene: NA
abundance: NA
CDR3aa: CASSFRARRGETQYF
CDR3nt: TGTGCCAGCAGTTTCCGGGCCCGGCGGGGTGAGACCCAGTACTTC

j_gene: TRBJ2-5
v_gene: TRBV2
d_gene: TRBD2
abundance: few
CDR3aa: CASSKGTSDPRETQYF
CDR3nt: TGTGCCAGCAGTAAGGGGACTAGCGATCCCAGAGAGACCCAGTACTTC

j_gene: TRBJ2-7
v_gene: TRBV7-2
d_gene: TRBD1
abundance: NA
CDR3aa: CASSRRTGGMYEQYF
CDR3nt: TGTGCCAGCAGCCGACGGACAGGGGGCATGTACGAGCAGTACTTC

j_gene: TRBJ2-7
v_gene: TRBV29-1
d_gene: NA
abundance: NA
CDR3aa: CSVHGSTTQPYEQYF
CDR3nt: TGCAGCGTCCACGGTTCTACCACCCAACCCTACGAGCAGTACTTC

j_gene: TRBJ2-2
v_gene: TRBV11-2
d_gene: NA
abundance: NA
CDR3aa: CASSFSRGGGELFF
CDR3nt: TGTGCCAGCAGCTTCAGTCGAGGGGGCGGGGAGCTGTTTTTT

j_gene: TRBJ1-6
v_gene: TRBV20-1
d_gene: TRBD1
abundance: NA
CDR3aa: CSATPLTGGFRDSPLHF
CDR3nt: TGCAGTGCTACCCCCTTAACAGGGGGCTTTCGGGATTCACCCCTCCACTTT

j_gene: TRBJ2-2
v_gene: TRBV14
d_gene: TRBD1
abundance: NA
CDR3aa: CASSQGGGFTGELFF
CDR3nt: TGTGCCAGCAGCCAAGGAGGGGGCTTCACCGGGGAGCTGTTTTTT

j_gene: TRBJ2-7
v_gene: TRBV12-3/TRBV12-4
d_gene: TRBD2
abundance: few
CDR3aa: CASSHAGRDYEQYF
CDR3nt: TGTGCCAGCAGCCATGCAGGGAGGGACTACGAGCAGTACTTC

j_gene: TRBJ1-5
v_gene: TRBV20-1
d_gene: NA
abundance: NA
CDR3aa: CSARDVESNQPQHF
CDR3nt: TGCAGTGCTAGAGACGTTGAAAGCAATCAGCCCCAGCATTTT

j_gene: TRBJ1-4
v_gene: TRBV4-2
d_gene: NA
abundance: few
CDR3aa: CASSQDIYGATNEKLFF
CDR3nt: TGTGCCAGCAGCCAAGATATTTACGGGGCAACTAATGAAAAACTGTTTTTT

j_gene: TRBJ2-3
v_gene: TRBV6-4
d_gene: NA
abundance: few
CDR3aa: CASSEGGGSTDTQYF
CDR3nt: TGTGCCAGCAGTGAGGGGGGCGGTAGCACAGATACGCAGTATTTT

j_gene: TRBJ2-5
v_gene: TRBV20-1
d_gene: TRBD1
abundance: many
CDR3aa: CSASTGGLQETQYF
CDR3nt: TGCAGTGCTTCGACAGGGGGCCTCCAAGAGACCCAGTACTTC

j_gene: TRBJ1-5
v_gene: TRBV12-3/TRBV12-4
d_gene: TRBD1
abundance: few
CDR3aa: CASGQGPGMGDSNQPQHF
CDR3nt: TGTGCCAGCGGACAGGGTCCCGGGATGGGAGATAGCAATCAGCCCCAGCATTTT

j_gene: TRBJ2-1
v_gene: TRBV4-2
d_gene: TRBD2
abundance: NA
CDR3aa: CASSQAGGAYEQFF
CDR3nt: TGTGCCAGCAGCCAAGCCGGGGGGGCCTATGAGCAGTTCTTC

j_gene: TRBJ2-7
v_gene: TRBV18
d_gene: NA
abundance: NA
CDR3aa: CASSPQQGEQYF
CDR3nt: TGTGCCAGCTCACCACAGCAAGGTGAGCAGTACTTC

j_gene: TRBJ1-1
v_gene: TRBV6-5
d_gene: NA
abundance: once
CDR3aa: CASSPGNMNTEAFF
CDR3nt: TGTGCCAGCTCGCCAGGCAACATGAACACTGAAGCTTTCTTT

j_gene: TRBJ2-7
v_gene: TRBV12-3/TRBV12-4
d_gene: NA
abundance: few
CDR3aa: CASTQSDYPQYEQYF
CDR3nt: TGTGCCAGCACCCAGAGCGATTACCCTCAATACGAGCAGTACTTC

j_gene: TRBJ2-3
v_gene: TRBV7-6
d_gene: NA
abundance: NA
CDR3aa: CASSLGAKISTDTQYF
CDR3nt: TGTGCCAGCAGCTTAGGGGCGAAAATATCCACAGATACGCAGTATTTT

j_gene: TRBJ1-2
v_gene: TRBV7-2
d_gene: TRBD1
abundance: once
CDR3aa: CASSFDRGRGGYTF
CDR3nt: TGTGCCAGCAGCTTCGACAGGGGACGGGGGGGCTACACCTTC

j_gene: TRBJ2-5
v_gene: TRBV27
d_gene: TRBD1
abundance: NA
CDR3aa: CASRPWDSSYGQYF
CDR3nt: TGTGCCAGCAGACCCTGGGACAGTAGCTACGGGCAGTACTTC

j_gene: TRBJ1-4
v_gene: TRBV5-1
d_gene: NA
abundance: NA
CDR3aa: CASRVEGRGEKLFF
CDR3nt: TGCGCCAGCAGGGTAGAGGGGCGCGGGGAAAAACTGTTTTTT

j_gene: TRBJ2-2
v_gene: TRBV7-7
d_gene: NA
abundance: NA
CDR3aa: CASSPGSQAFTGELFF
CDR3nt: TGTGCTAGCAGCCCCGGATCCCAGGCCTTCACCGGGGAGCTGTTTTTT

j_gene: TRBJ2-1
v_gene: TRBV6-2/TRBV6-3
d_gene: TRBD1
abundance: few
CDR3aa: CASSGPGQGAKGKFF
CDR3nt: TGTGCCAGCAGCGGACCCGGGCAGGGGGCAAAGGGGAAGTTCTTC

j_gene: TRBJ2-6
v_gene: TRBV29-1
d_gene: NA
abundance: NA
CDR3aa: CSVGSGANVLTF
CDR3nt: TGCAGCGTAGGATCTGGGGCCAACGTCCTGACTTTC

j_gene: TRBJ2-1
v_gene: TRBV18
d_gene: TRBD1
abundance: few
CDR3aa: CASSPRGGANEQFF
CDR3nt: TGTGCCAGCTCACCACGAGGGGGCGCCAATGAGCAGTTCTTC

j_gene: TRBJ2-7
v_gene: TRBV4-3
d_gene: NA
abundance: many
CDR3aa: CASSQDGQSSYEQYF
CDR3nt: TGCGCCAGCAGCCAAGATGGTCAGAGCTCCTACGAGCAGTACTTC

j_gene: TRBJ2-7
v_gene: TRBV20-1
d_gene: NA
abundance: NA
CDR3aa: CSAREAYEQYF
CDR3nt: TGCAGTGCTAGAGAGGCCTACGAGCAGTACTTC

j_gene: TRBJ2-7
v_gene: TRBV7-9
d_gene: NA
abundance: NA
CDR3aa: CASSFQAEQYF
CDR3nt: TGTGCCAGCAGCTTCCAGGCGGAGCAGTACTTC

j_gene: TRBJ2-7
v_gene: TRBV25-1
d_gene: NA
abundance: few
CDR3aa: CATIDPAGSPYEQYF
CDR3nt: TGTGCCACCATCGACCCGGCGGGTTCCCCCTACGAGCAGTACTTC

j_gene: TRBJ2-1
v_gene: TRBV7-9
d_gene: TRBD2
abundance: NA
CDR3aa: CASSFLPAGQNNEQFF
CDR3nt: TGTGCCAGCAGCTTTCTCCCAGCGGGGCAAAACAATGAGCAGTTCTTC

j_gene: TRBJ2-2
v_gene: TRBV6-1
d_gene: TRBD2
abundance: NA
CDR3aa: CASSGGPLAGTNTGELFF
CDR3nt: TGTGCCAGCAGCGGAGGTCCTCTAGCGGGAACGAACACCGGGGAGCTGTTTTTT

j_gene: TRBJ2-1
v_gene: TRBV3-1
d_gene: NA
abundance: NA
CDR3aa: CASSARGSAGNEQFF
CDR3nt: TGTGCCAGCAGCGCGCGGGGCTCGGCGGGGAATGAGCAGTTCTTC

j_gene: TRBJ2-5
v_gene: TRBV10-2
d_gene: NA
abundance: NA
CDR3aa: CASSEAWTLPTQYF
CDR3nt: TGCGCCAGCAGTGAGGCGTGGACTCTCCCGACCCAGTACTTC

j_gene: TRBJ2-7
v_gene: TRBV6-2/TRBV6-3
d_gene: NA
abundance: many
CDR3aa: CASSYGTYEQYF
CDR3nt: TGTGCCAGCAGTTATGGCACCTACGAGCAGTACTTC

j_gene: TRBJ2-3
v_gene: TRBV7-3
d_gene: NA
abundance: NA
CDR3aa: CASSYGETDTQYF
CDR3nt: TGTGCCAGCAGCTACGGGGAGACAGATACGCAGTATTTT